This T cell receptor beta chain was captured by sequencing in a study of T cells in Graves' hyperthyroidism and ophthalmopathy. At least ten counts were recorded for this clonotype. Its specificity is not known. Study findings and constraints: Ophthalmopathy onset followed model prediction by a median roughly 6 months. Clonotypes that were expanded in thyroid above 0.001 mostly appeared in blood too.

This CDR3 has 12 residues. The V end was cut by 3 bases, the J end by 4 bases, with 7 bases between. Germline assignment: CDR1 SNHLY and CDR2 FYNNEI. Amplified TCR beta CDR3 regions came from RNA transcripts. The HTBI primer set was used in a first-round RT-PCR of the TCR CDR3. TCRdb re-called the multiplex PCR reads through MiXCR, storing one row per CDR3 protein. The table records approximately 400,000 distinct CDR3 sequences, around 14% of them present only once. The diagnostic basis comprised clinical symptoms, serum thyroxine and TRAb, thyroid ultrasound and orbital computed tomography. The sequenced sample consisted of blood. This clonotype was sampled from a woman in her thirties with Graves' hyperthyroidism. The J gene is TRBJ2-7, the V gene TRBV2; D not resolved. The chain's CDR3 is CASSDIGYEQYF. Here the CDR3 DNA reads TGTGCCAGCAGTGATATAGGATACGAGCAGTACTTC.